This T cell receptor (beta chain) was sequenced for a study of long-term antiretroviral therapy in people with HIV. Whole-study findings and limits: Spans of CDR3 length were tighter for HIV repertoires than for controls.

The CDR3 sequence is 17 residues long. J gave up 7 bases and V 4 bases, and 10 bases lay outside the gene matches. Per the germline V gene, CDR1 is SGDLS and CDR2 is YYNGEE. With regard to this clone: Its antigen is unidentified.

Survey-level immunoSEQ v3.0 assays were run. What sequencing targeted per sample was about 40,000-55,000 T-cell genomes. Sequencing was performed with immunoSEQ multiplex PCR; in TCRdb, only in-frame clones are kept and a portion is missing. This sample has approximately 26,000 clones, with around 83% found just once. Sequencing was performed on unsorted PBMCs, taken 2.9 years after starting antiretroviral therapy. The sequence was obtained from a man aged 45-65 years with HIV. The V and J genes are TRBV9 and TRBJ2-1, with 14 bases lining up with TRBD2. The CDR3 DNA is TGTGCCAGCAGCCCCACAAAGACTAGCGGGGGGGGTAATGAGCAGTTCTTC. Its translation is CASSPTKTSGGGNEQFF.